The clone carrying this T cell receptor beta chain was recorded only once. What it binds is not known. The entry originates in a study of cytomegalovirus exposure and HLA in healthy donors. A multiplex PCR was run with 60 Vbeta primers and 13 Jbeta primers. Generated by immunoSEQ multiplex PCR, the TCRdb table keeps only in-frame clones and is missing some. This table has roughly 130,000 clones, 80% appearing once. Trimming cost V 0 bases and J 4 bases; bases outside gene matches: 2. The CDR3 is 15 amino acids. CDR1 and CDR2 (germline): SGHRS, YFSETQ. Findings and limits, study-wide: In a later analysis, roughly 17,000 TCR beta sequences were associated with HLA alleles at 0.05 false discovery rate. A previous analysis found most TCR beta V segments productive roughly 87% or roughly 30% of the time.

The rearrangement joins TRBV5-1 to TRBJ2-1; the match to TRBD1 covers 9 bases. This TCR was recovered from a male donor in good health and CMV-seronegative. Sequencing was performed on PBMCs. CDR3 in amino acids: CASSLGGTGYNEQFF. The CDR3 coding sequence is TGCGCCAGCAGCTTGGGTGGGACAGGGTACAATGAGCAGTTCTTC.